Below are 20 T cell receptor beta chains sequenced from a single sample in a study of Graves' ophthalmopathy and Graves' hyperthyroidism. Amplification of the TCR beta CDR3 regions used RNA transcripts (as template). After a first-round RT-PCR with HTBI primers, a second-round multiplex PCR was run. TCRdb ran MiXCR on the multiplex PCR reads and lists one entry per CDR3 protein. The sample carries just over 400,000 distinct CDR3 sequences, about 21% recorded once. Sequenced input: peripheral blood. The receptors were gathered from a young woman with stable Graves' hyperthyroidism.

This clonotype was counted many times. A much more abundant neighbour one base away suggests this may be a read error. The chain's CDR3 is CASSLLNTGELFF. In nucleotides, the CDR3 is TGTGCCAGCAGTTTATTGAACACCGGGGAGCTGTTTTTT. V gene TRBV27 combines with J gene TRBJ2-2; D gene uncertain. This CDR3 contains 13 residues. The germline gives CDR1 MNHEY, CDR2 SMNVEV (reference sequence). Trimming stripped 1 base from V and 1 base from J, with 1 base between.

This chain connects TRBV20-1 to TRBJ1-3, with 7 bases that match TRBD1. CDR1 is DFQATT, CDR2 SNEGSKA, per germline (reference sequence). Trimming removed 5 bases from V and 3 bases from J; junction bases left unmatched: 4. CDR3 length: 13 residues. CDR3 DNA sequence: TGCAGTGCTTCGACAGGGAATGGAAACACCATATATTTT. It yields the protein CSASTGNGNTIYF.

This chain connects TRBV6-1 to TRBJ2-5; 9 positions agree with TRBD2. The CDR3 runs 14 residues. CDR1 is MNHNS, CDR2 SASEGT, per germline. V shed 7 bases, J shed 5 bases, and the junction held 8 bases outside the gene matches. The CDR3 DNA reads TGTGCCAGCATCCATAGCGGGAGTGAGGAGACCCAGTACTTC. Amino acids: CASIHSGSEETQYF.

This clonotype was recorded many times. The genes are TRBV20-1 and TRBJ2-2, with 7 positions matching TRBD2. V shed 0 bases, J shed 3 bases, and the junction held 10 bases outside the gene matches. Germline CDR1 reads DFQATT; CDR2 reads SNEGSKA (reference sequence). The CDR3 is 17 residues long. CDR3 sequence: CSARDQWASGHTGELFF. CDR3 bases: TGCAGTGCTAGAGATCAATGGGCTAGCGGACACACCGGGGAGCTGTTTTTT.

The chain carries TRBV28 and TRBJ2-3, with D perhaps TRBD2 (6 bases). Trimming took 3 bases from V and 1 from J, leaving 17 bases between them. Germline V gene sequence: CDR1 MDHEN, CDR2 SYDVKM. This CDR3 spans 17 amino acids. CDR3 loop: CASSFPYGSRGTDTQYF. In nucleotides, the CDR3 is TGTGCCAGCAGTTTCCCTTACGGGAGTCGAGGCACAGATACGCAGTATTTT.

This clonotype was counted ten times or more. The chain carries TRBV6-1 and TRBJ2-2; D unresolved. Trimming stripped 7 bases from V and 1 base from J, with 10 bases between. From germline, CDR1 is MNHNS and CDR2 SASEGT. CDR3 length: 14 amino acids. CDR3 in DNA: TGTGCCAGCATTCGGCTCCTGAACACCGGGGAGCTGTTTTTT. Translated: CASIRLLNTGELFF.

The J gene is TRBJ1-2, the V gene TRBV6-1; D is unclear. The CDR3 sequence is 12 residues long. V lost 7 bases, J lost 4 bases, and 10 bases lay in between. Germline loops: CDR1 MNHNS, CDR2 SASEGT. In DNA form, the CDR3 reads TGTGCCAGCACGGGTTCCCCCTATGGCTACACCTTC. Amino acids: CASTGSPYGYTF.

This clonotype occurred many times. The chain links TRBV27 to TRBJ2-2; D may be TRBD1 or TRBD2 (5 bases each). The V gene's germline CDR1 is MNHEY and CDR2 SMNVEV (reference sequence). V lost 5 bases and J lost 6, with 19 bases in between. The CDR3 runs 16 residues. The CDR3 DNA reads TGTGCCAGCAGTCTGCCATCGGGGCTGATAGCCGGGGAGCTGTTTTTT. Its translation: CASSLPSGLIAGELFF.

The sample holds many counts of this clonotype. CDR3 DNA sequence: TGCGCCAGCAGCCCGGGGGCCAATGCGAACACCGGGGAGCTGTTTTTT. This encodes CASSPGANANTGELFF. The chain uses TRBV5-1 and TRBJ2-2, with D perhaps matching TRBD1 or TRBD2 (6 bases each). Germline CDR1 is SGHRS and CDR2 is YFSETQ. The CDR3 is made up of 16 amino acids. Trimming stripped 4 bases from V and 0 bases from J, with 13 bases between.

This clonotype came up many times. This chain links TRBV18 with TRBJ1-5; TRBD1 matches at 7 bases. The germline CDR1 and CDR2 sequences are KGHSH and LQKENI. The CDR3 contains 14 residues. Trimming took 6 bases from V and 5 from J; bases not matched to a gene: 7. CDR3 residues: CASSPGQAHQPQHF. CDR3 coding DNA: TGTGCCAGCTCCCCTGGACAGGCCCATCAGCCCCAGCATTTT.

Many counts were recorded for this clonotype. J is TRBJ1-6 and V is TRBV27; 9 positions match TRBD1. From germline, CDR1 is MNHEY and CDR2 SMNVEV (reference sequence). The CDR3 is 16 amino acids. Trimming removed 2 bases from V and 4 bases from J; junction bases left unmatched: 3. In nucleotides, the CDR3 is TGTGCCAGCAGTTTAAAGACAGGGGGTTATAATTCACCCCTCCACTTT. It specifies CASSLKTGGYNSPLHF.

In its sample, this clonotype was seen many times. The CDR3 reads CASRGQGVYLRELFF. CDR3 nucleotide sequence: TGTGCCAGCAGGGGACAGGGGGTATATCTGAGGGAGCTGTTTTTT. V is TRBV2 and J is TRBJ2-2; the match to TRBD1 covers 11 bases. The CDR3 extends over 15 amino acids. Germline trimming cut 6 bases from V and 9 bases from J; bases unmatched to any gene: 9. CDR1 SNHLY and CDR2 FYNNEI come from the germline V gene.

This clonotype was detected ten times or more. CDR3 sequence: CAISNTDRGTEAFF. Here the CDR3 DNA reads TGTGCCATCAGCAATACGGACAGGGGGACTGAAGCTTTCTTT. This rearrangement joins TRBV28 to TRBJ1-1; 10 positions match TRBD1. With 10 bases clipped from V and 5 bases from J, the junction kept 10 bases outside the gene matches. The CDR3 sequence is 14 residues long. Germline CDR1 is MDHEN and CDR2 is SYDVKM.

The sample holds many counts of this clonotype. The CDR3 loop is CASSPPGPGAKNIQYF. For the CDR3, the DNA is TGTGCCAGCAGTCCTCCGGGGCCAGGAGCCAAAAACATTCAGTACTTC. This chain joins TRBV27 and TRBJ2-4; D assignment may be TRBD1 or TRBD2 (5 bases each). The CDR3 runs 16 residues. V dropped 5 bases and J dropped 0 bases, with 14 bases sitting between them. The germline V gene has CDR1 MNHEY and CDR2 SMNVEV (reference sequence).

This rearrangement joins TRBV5-1 to TRBJ1-1; D is undetermined. Germline lookup yields CDR1 SGHRS and CDR2 YFSETQ. This CDR3 contains 13 residues. Trimming removed 2 bases at V and 3 bases at J, with 8 bases between. DNA for the CDR3: TGCGCCAGCAGCTTTTCCAAGTACACTGAAGCTTTCTTT. Its protein is CASSFSKYTEAFF.

This clonotype was seen repeatedly, ten times or more. The V call is TRBV7-2, the J call TRBJ2-5, with D uncertain. The CDR3 runs to 14 residues. V shed 1 base and J shed 5 bases, with 11 bases lying between them. Per germline, CDR1 SGHTA and CDR2 FQGNSA. The CDR3 protein is CASSLEVGRETQYF. In nucleotides, the CDR3 is TGTGCCAGCAGCTTAGAGGTGGGCCGGGAGACCCAGTACTTC.

Turning to this clonotype: Mismatch with germline at one junction end may stem from a read error. The chain is built from TRBV2 and TRBJ1-1; D gene ambiguous. The germline gives CDR1 SNHLY, CDR2 FYNNEI. The length of the CDR3 is 13 residues. Here the CDR3 reads CASSPTWNSEAFF. The CDR3 nucleotides read TGTGCCAGCAGCCCGACATGGAACTCTGAAGCTTTCTTT.

This clonotype occurred many times. The chain recombines TRBV10-3 with TRBJ1-2; D gene ambiguous. CDR1 is ENHRY and CDR2 is SYGVKD in the germline V gene. The CDR3 runs 15 residues. V was shortened by 1 base and J by 1 base, with 10 bases between the two germline ends. CDR3 in DNA: TGTGCCATCAGTGAGTACGGCAGCCTTAACTATGGCTACACCTTC. Amino acid sequence: CAISEYGSLNYGYTF.

This clonotype was observed many times. The V and J genes are TRBV20-1 and TRBJ2-7; TRBD2 might be the D (5 bases). CDR1 and CDR2 (germline): DFQATT, SNEGSKA (reference sequence). With 0 bases removed from V and 2 bases from J, the gap between germline ends came to 14 bases. The CDR3 consists of 15 residues. The CDR3 loop reads CSARDVGARTYEQYF. The CDR3 DNA reads as TGCAGTGCTAGAGATGTGGGAGCCCGAACCTACGAGCAGTACTTC.

CDR3 DNA sequence: TGTGCCAGCAGCTTAATGCCAGGGAGCACAGATACGCAGTATTTT. Encoded protein: CASSLMPGSTDTQYF. This chain connects TRBV7-3 to TRBJ2-3; perhaps TRBD1 as D (5 bases). V was cut by 1 base and J by 0 bases, with 8 bases left in between. The CDR3 is 15 residues long. CDR1 and CDR2 (germline): SGHTA, FQGTGA.